Sequencing of this TCR beta chain was carried out in a study of T cell responses to AZD1222 COVID-19 vaccine. Profiled with immunoSEQ multiplex PCR; TCRdb holds only in-frame clones, not every one. The profile shows 80,000 or so clones, approximately 85% of them singletons. A note on this clone: Its antigen is currently unknown.

The length of the CDR3 is 13 residues. CDR1 and CDR2 (germline): KGHSH, LQKENI. V was clipped by 3 bases and J by 3 bases, with 9 bases between them. Whole-study results and caveats: Seropositive at baseline were only a handful of AZD1222 recipients. Dominant at 160-218 and 743-854, vaccine-associated CD4 TCRs also spanned spike.

Sequenced material: peripheral blood, taken 28 days after the second AZD1222 dose. The receptor was isolated from an adult who received the AZD1222 COVID-19 vaccine. The gene calls are TRBV18 and TRBJ2-7; D might be TRBD2 (5 bases). CDR3 sequence: CASSPSGIYEQYF. CDR3 DNA sequence: TGTGCCAGCTCACCGTCGGGGATCTACGAGCAGTACTTC.